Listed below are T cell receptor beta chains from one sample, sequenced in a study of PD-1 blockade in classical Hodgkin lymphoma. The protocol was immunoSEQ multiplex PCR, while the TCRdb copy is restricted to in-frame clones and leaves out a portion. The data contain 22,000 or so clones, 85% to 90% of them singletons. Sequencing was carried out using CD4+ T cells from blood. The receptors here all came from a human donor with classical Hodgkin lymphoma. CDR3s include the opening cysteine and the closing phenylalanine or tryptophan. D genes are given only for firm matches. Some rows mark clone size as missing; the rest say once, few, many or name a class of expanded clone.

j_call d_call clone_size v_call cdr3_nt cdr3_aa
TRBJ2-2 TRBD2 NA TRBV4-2 TGTGCCAGCAGCCTTCTAGCGGGGACGAACACCGGGGAGCTGTTTTTT CASSLLAGTNTGELFF
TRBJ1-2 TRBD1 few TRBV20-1 TGCAGTCGGGGACAGGGGGATGGCTACACCTTC CSRGQGDGYTF
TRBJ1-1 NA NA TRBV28 TGTGCCAGCAGCCGCGACACTGAAGCTTTCTTT CASSRDTEAFF
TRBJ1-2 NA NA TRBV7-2 TGTGCCAGCAGCTTCATTCAACCAGGGAGTTATGGCTACACCTTC CASSFIQPGSYGYTF
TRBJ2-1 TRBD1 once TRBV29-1 TGCAGCGTTGATGCGGACAGGGGAAATGAGCAGTTCTTC CSVDADRGNEQFF
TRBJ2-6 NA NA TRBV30 TGTGCCTGGGAGGGCCTCCAACGGACAGCCTCTGGGGCCAACGTCCTGACTTTC CAWEGLQRTASGANVLTF
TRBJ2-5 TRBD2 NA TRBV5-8 TGTGCCAGCAGCTCGGGGGGGCTAGTAGAGACCCAGTACTTC CASSSGGLVETQYF
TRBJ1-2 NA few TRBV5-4 TGTGCCAGCAGCCTAACAGGGTATGGCTACACCTTC CASSLTGYGYTF
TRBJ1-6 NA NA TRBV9 TGTGCCAGCAGCGCCCGGGGGAAATTGGCCTATAATTCACCCCTCCACTTT CASSARGKLAYNSPLHF
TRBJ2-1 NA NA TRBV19 TGTGCCAGTAGTATATCAGCGGGTAAGACCTACAATGAGCAGTTCTTC CASSISAGKTYNEQFF
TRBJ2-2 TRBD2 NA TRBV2 TGTGCCAGCAAGGCTAGCGGGAGGGAGGACACCGGGGAGCTGTTTTTT CASKASGREDTGELFF
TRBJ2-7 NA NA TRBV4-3 TGCGCCAGCAGCCAAATCATCGACAGCTCCTACGAGCAGTACTTC CASSQIIDSSYEQYF
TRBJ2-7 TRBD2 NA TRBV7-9 TGTGCCAGCAGCCGAGCCGGGCGGGGGGACTCCTACGAGCAGTACTTC CASSRAGRGDSYEQYF
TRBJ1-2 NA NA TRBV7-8 TGTGCCAGCAGCTTGGGCAGGGGAAATGGCTACACCTTC CASSLGRGNGYTF
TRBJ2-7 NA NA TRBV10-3 TGTGCCATCAGTGAGACAGGGAAGAGGTCCTACGAGCAGTACTTC CAISETGKRSYEQYF
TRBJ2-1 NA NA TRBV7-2 TGTGCCAGCAGCTTAGCGGGAGGTAATGAGCAGTTCTTC CASSLAGGNEQFF
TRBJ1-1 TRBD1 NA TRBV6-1 TGTGCCAGCAGAGTCACAGGGGGAGGCACTGAAGCTTTCTTT CASRVTGGGTEAFF
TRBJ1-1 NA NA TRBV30 TGTGCCTGGAGTCCCCAGGACAGCGTGAACACTGAAGCTTTCTTT CAWSPQDSVNTEAFF
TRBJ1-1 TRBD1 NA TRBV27 TGTGCCAGCAGTTTAATCCGGGACAGGGGGTTGAACACTGAAGCTTTCTTT CASSLIRDRGLNTEAFF
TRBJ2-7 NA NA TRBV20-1 TGCAGTGCCACCCGGGACTCGCAGTACTTC CSATRDSQYF
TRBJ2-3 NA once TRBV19 TGTGCCAGTAGTCCTCCGGGGCGTGCGACAGATACGCAGTATTTT CASSPPGRATDTQYF
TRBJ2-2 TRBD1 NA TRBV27 TGTGCCAGCAGTTTCCCCAGGGGGCGCTTTCCCGGGGAGCTGTTTTTT CASSFPRGRFPGELFF
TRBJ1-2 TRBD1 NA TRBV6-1 TGTGCCAGCAGTCCTCAGGGGACAGACCCCTATGGCTACACCTTC CASSPQGTDPYGYTF
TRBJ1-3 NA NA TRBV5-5 TGTGCCAGCAGGGTCGTCTCTGGAAACACCATATATTTT CASRVVSGNTIYF
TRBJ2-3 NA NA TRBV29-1 TGCAGCGTTACAGGGCCTAGCACAGATACGCAGTATTTT CSVTGPSTDTQYF
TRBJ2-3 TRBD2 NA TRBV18 TGTGCCAGCTCACCACTTGTAGCGGGGAGTCACACAGATACGCAGTATTTT CASSPLVAGSHTDTQYF
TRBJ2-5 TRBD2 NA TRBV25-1 TGTGCCAGCAGTGTTAGACTAGCGGGAGGTGGGTCAGAGACCCAGTACTTC CASSVRLAGGGSETQYF
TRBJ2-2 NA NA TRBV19 TGTGCCAGTACCCCACAGTGGAACACCGGGGAGCTGTTTTTT CASTPQWNTGELFF
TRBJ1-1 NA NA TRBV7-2 TGTGCCAGCAGCTTATGGGGGCCGGCGGCTGAAGCTTTCTTT CASSLWGPAAEAFF
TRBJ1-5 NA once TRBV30 TGTGCCTGGAGTGACTACCGTGGGAGGAATCAGCCCCAGCATTTT CAWSDYRGRNQPQHF
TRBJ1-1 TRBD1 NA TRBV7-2 TGTGCCAGCGACGGACAGGGGGCCTTGAACACTGAAGCTTTCTTT CASDGQGALNTEAFF
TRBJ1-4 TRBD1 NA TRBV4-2 TGTGCCAGCAGCCAAGGACGTGCAGGGGGCGCAACTAATGAAAAACTGTTTTTT CASSQGRAGGATNEKLFF
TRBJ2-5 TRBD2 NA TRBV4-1 TGCGCCAGCAGCCAAGATCGCGGGGGGGTCAGAGAGACCCAGTACTTC CASSQDRGGVRETQYF
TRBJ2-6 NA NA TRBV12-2 TGTGCAAGTCGCCATAGCCCTCCGCGTCCATCTGGGGCCAACGTCCTGACTTTC CASRHSPPRPSGANVLTF
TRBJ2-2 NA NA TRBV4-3 TGCGCCAGCAGCCAAGAGAATCTACGCCACACCGGGGAGCTGTTTTTT CASSQENLRHTGELFF
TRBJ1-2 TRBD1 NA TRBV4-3 TGCGCCAGCAGCCAAGATGGGGACAGCATTTCCTATGGCTACACCTTC CASSQDGDSISYGYTF
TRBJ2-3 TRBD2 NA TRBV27 TGTGCCAGCAGTCTAGCGGGAGCTACTACAGATACGCAGTATTTT CASSLAGATTDTQYF
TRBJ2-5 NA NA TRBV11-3 TGTGCCAGCAGCTTCTCGGGGGCGGGGAAGGAGACCCAGTACTTC CASSFSGAGKETQYF
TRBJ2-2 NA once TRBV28 TGTGCCAGCGAAAGTCAGGGTCCCTCCCCATTGAACACCGGGGAGCTGTTTTTT CASESQGPSPLNTGELFF
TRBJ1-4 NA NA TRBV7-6 TGTGCCAGCAGCTTATCGACAGTGAATAATGAAAAACTGTTTTTT CASSLSTVNNEKLFF
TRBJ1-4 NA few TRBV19 TGTGCCAGTCGGGGCGAAAAACTGTTTTTT CASRGEKLFF
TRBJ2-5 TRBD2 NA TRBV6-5 TGTGCCAGCAGTCTACTAGCGGAAGAGACCCAGTACTTC CASSLLAEETQYF
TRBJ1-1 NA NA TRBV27 TGTGCCAGCAGCCCAGGGATGGGGAACACTGAAGCTTTCTTT CASSPGMGNTEAFF
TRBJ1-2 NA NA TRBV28 TGTGCCAGCAGTTTAGTCAATGGCTACACCTTC CASSLVNGYTF
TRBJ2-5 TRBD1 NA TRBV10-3 TGTGCCACGGGACAGGGAGAGACCCAGTACTTC CATGQGETQYF
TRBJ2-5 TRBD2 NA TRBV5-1 TGCGCCAGCAGCTTGGCCGGGACTAGCGGGGGGTCGGAGACCCAGTACTTC CASSLAGTSGGSETQYF
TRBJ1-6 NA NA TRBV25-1 TGTGCCAGCAGTGAAGAGGACAGAAATTCACCCCTCCACTTT CASSEEDRNSPLHF
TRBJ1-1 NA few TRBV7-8 TGTGCCAGCAGCAAGGGACTGGGAGACACTGAAGCTTTCTTT CASSKGLGDTEAFF
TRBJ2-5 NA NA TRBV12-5 TGTGCTAGTGGCTGGGGGGCGGGTGAGACCCAGTACTTC CASGWGAGETQYF
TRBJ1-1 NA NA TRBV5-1 TGCGCCAGCGAAGAGGCAGATGGTGACACTGAAGCTTTCTTT CASEEADGDTEAFF
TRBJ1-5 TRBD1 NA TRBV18 TGTGCCAGCTCCCCCACAGGGGCCGATCAGCCCCAGCATTTT CASSPTGADQPQHF
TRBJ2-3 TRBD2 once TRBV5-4 TGTGCCAGCAGCCCAGTAGCGGGGGTACTCTCAGATACGCAGTATTTT CASSPVAGVLSDTQYF
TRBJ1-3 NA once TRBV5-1 TGCGCCAGCGCCCTGGGCTCTGGAAACACCATATATTTT CASALGSGNTIYF
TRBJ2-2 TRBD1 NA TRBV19 TGTGCCAGTAGGCCAGGGGGCACCGGGGAGCTGTTTTTT CASRPGGTGELFF
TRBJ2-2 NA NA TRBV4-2 TGTGCCAGCACCCCATTGACGTATGGGGGGGCCTTGAACACCGGGGAGCTGTTTTTT CASTPLTYGGALNTGELFF
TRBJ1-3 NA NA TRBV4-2 TGTGCCAGCAGCTGGGAGTCTGGAAACACCATATATTTT CASSWESGNTIYF
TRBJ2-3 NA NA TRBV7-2 TGTGCCAGCAGCTTAGTGCAGACTTTCGATACGCAGTATTTT CASSLVQTFDTQYF
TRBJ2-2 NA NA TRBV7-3 TGTGCCAGCAGCCCACAGGGGAGGGACACCGGGGAGCTGTTTTTT CASSPQGRDTGELFF